This TCR beta chain emerged from a study of regulatory T cells. The PCR used 52 TRBV and 13 TRBJ primers. Sequencing was performed with immunoSEQ multiplex PCR; in TCRdb, only in-frame clones are kept and a portion is missing. The table lists about 17,000 clones, more than 90% of them singletons. Germline CDR1 reads SGHAT; CDR2 reads FQNNGV. V was shortened by 1 base and J by 0 bases, with 15 bases between the two germline ends. The CDR3 loop spans 17 amino acids. The source material was CD8+ T cells sorted from blood. The source of this sequence is a person aged 18 to 35 with CD3G deficiency. The V gene is TRBV11-2, the J gene TRBJ2-5; no reliable D call. The chain's CDR3 is CASSLGARLPYQETQYF. Written as DNA, the CDR3 is TGTGCCAGCAGCTTAGGGGCGAGGCTTCCGTACCAAGAGACCCAGTACTTC.